The clone carrying this T cell receptor beta chain showed up many times. Germline lookup yields CDR1 MNHEY and CDR2 SMNVEV (reference sequence). The CDR3 length is 14 residues. The V gene lost 3 bases and the J gene lost 3 bases, with 9 bases spanning the gap. These data come from a study of blood T cell repertoires in COVID-19. Clones were sequenced by immunoSEQ multiplex PCR, and TCRdb holds only the in-frame ones, with some missing. The sample yields about 200,000 clones, approximately 80% seen once. This receptor was taken from a man aged 45-60 years who had recovered from COVID-19. The sample consisted of peripheral blood. The chain combines TRBV27 with TRBJ1-5; TRBD1 might be the D (5 bases). CDR3 coding DNA: TGTGCCAGCAGTTTTGGGGCCGTCAATCAGCCCCAGCATTTT. Translating gives CASSFGAVNQPQHF.